This TCR beta chain is from a study of blood T cell repertoires in COVID-19. How the authors handled the data: Amplification with reference gene primers provided the estimates of nucleated cell counts. Repertoires were generated with immunoSEQ multiplex PCR, while TCRdb's copy carries only in-frame clones and drops some. V and J calls plus clone size are reproduced from that table; the DNA served to infer D and trimming. The data show roughly 250,000 clones, about 79% seen once. Trimming stripped 6 bases from V and 7 bases from J, with 16 bases between. The CDR3 consists of 13 residues. The germline gives CDR1 KGHSH, CDR2 LQKENI.

The sequence derives from a woman of 80 years or more with acute or convalescent COVID-19. Sequenced: peripheral blood. This chain connects TRBV18 to TRBJ2-7; D is unclear. The CDR3 coding sequence is TGTGCCAGCTCCCCCACCACATCAGGAGAGCAGTACTTC. It specifies CASSPTTSGEQYF.